This record covers a single TCR beta chain. Libraries were prepared by immunoSEQ multiplex PCR; TCRdb keeps only in-frame clonotypes and omits some of them. The sample gives around 39,000 clones, 80% to 90% of which show up once; around 2.9% is in the top ten. This specimen comes from a study of T cells in localized non-small cell lung cancer. Losses at the gene ends were 0 bases for V and 4 bases for J; bases not matched to a gene: 5. The CDR3 has 17 residues. The germline V gene has CDR1 SGHDT and CDR2 YYEEEE. The chain has TRBV5-6 and TRBJ2-7; 15 bases match TRBD2. The starting material was peripheral blood, obtained before any cancer treatment. This receptor was obtained from a woman aged 40-69 years with stage I lung adenocarcinoma. For the CDR3, the DNA is TGTGCCAGCAGCTTGGGGGGACTAGCGGGAGGAATATACGAGCAGTACTTC. It encodes CASSLGGLAGGIYEQYF.